This TCR beta chain came from a study of blood T cell repertoires in COVID-19. All enrollees were roughly 18 to 95 years old and from about 24 US areas. TCRdb keeps only in-frame clones here, not all; method: immunoSEQ multiplex PCR. The data hold around 220,000 clones, with 84% observed a single time. The sequence was collected from a woman aged 35 to 49 who had recovered from COVID-19. The specimen sequenced was PBMCs or T cells enriched from blood (not recorded which).

This CDR3 is CSVVGGVRPDTQYF. The CDR3 nucleotides are TGCAGCGTTGTGGGAGGGGTTCGCCCAGATACGCAGTATTTT. This rearrangement joins TRBV29-1 to TRBJ2-3; 7 nucleotides agree with TRBD2. Germline loops: CDR1 SQVTM, CDR2 ANQGSEA. The junction had 8 bases not matched to a gene; V was cut back by 4 bases and J by 4 bases. The CDR3 consists of 14 residues.